These 27 T cell receptor beta chains originate from one sample sequenced in a study of shared clonotypes between healthy human individuals. Only CD45RO-negative cells positively selected for CCR7 counted as naive CD8 cells, so terminally differentiated effector memory CD45RA+ cells were excluded. Repertoires were generated with immunoSEQ multiplex PCR, while TCRdb's copy carries only in-frame clones and drops some. The sample lists some 800,000 clones; 80% to 95% were seen once. Sequenced material: naive CD8+ T cells sorted from blood. These receptors were taken from a man aged 25-45 years in good health.

The chain combines TRBV4-3 with TRBJ1-1; 7 bases are a match to TRBD1. Unmatched junction bases numbered 10, after V lost 1 base and J lost 2 bases. Germline CDR1 reads LGHNA; CDR2 reads YSLEER. The CDR3 sequence is 17 residues long. The CDR3 sequence is CASSQGVGGGQNTEAFF. The CDR3 bases are TGCGCCAGCAGCCAAGGGGTGGGAGGGGGCCAAAACACTGAAGCTTTCTTT.

This chain uses TRBV7-9 with TRBJ1-1; D not certain. Germline V gene data show CDR1 as SEHNR and CDR2 as FQNEAQ (reference sequence). Trimming removed 7 bases at V and 7 bases at J, with 13 bases between. The CDR3 is made up of 12 amino acids. The CDR3 DNA reads TGTGCCAGCACCTCTAAGTTGGTTGAAGCTTTCTTT. Encoded protein: CASTSKLVEAFF.

The chain couples TRBV29-1 to TRBJ2-1; 8 bases fit TRBD2. This CDR3 region has 13 residues. Trimming at V came to 8 bases and at J to 8 bases, leaving 11 bases not matched to a gene. Germline CDR1 and CDR2: SQVTM and ANQGSEA. CDR3 protein: CSSLPGGSDEQFF. As DNA, the CDR3 is TGCAGCTCACTTCCGGGGGGGAGCGATGAGCAGTTCTTC.

The rearrangement uses TRBV10-1 and TRBJ2-1; TRBD2 agrees at 9 bases. This CDR3 is 14 amino acids long. Germline V gene lookup returns CDR1 WNHNN and CDR2 SYGVQD (reference sequence). V was pared by 2 bases and J by 7 bases, with 3 bases of the junction left unmatched. This chain's CDR3 is CASSELAGKNEQFF. As DNA, the CDR3 is TGCGCCAGCAGTGAGCTAGCGGGAAAAAATGAGCAGTTCTTC.

This sequence joins TRBV7-9 and TRBJ1-1; D is ambiguous. The CDR3 loop spans 13 amino acids. Germline CDR1 is SEHNR and CDR2 is FQNEAQ (reference sequence). Deletions cut 1 base from V and 1 base from J, with 4 bases between. The chain's CDR3 is CASSLVPNTEAFF. As DNA, the CDR3 is TGTGCCAGCAGCTTAGTTCCGAACACTGAAGCTTTCTTT.

V usage is TRBV14 and J usage is TRBJ2-7; a possible D gene is TRBD1 (6 bases). The CDR3 contains 14 residues. V was shortened by 4 bases and J by 5 bases, with 15 bases between the two germline ends. Looked up from germline, CDR1 is SGHDN and CDR2 is FVKESK. CDR3 region: CASSLRGEIDEQYF. For the CDR3, the DNA is TGTGCCAGCAGCCTCAGGGGTGAGATCGACGAGCAGTACTTC.

The rearrangement uses TRBV7-9 and TRBJ2-7; a weak D match, TRBD1 (6 bases). The CDR3 is 14 amino acids. Looked up from germline, CDR1 is SEHNR and CDR2 is FQNEAQ (reference sequence). The ends were cut back, 5 bases at V and 1 base at J, with 12 bases in the middle. This chain's CDR3 is CASSRTENSYEQYF. The DNA of the CDR3 is TGTGCCAGCAGCCGGACAGAGAATTCCTACGAGCAGTACTTC.

On this clone: Other nucleotide sequences from this sample produce the same CDR3. This chain joins TRBV7-9 and TRBJ2-7; the D is unclear. The CDR3 runs to 11 residues. V lost 5 bases, J lost 3 bases, and 5 bases lay in between. In germline, CDR1 is SEHNR, CDR2 FQNEAQ (reference sequence). As DNA, the CDR3 is TGTGCCAGCAGCGGATACTACGAGCAGTACTTC. This sequence encodes CASSGYYEQYF.

This chain joins TRBV2 and TRBJ2-6, with D possibly matching TRBD1 (6 bases). Germline CDR1 reads SNHLY; CDR2 reads FYNNEI. With 7 bases removed from V and 1 base from J, the gap between germline ends came to 14 bases. The CDR3 contains 16 residues. The CDR3 sequence is CASNRVSSSGANVLTF. As DNA, the CDR3 is TGTGCCAGCAACAGGGTTTCCTCATCTGGGGCCAACGTCCTGACTTTC.

Notes on this clone: The identical CDR3 is also encoded by other nucleotide sequences in the sample. CDR3 protein: CASSLVGYQETQYF. As DNA, the CDR3 is TGTGCCAGCAGCTTAGTGGGATACCAAGAGACCCAGTACTTC. The chain is built from TRBV7-9 and TRBJ2-5; D call uncertain. This CDR3 has 14 residues. Germline V gene lookup returns CDR1 SEHNR and CDR2 FQNEAQ (reference sequence). Trimming removed 1 base from V and 0 bases from J, with 6 bases in between.

The CDR3 DNA follows: TGTGCCAGCAGCTTAGGGCAGGGGGCTTATAGAGATACGCAGTATTTT. As protein: CASSLGQGAYRDTQYF. This chain uses TRBV7-9 with TRBJ2-3; the match to TRBD1 covers 8 bases. The CDR3 length is 16 residues. Germline CDR1 reads SEHNR; CDR2 reads FQNEAQ (reference sequence). The V gene end was trimmed by 1 base and the J gene end by 5 bases; junction bases not matched to a gene: 8.

In its sample, this clone was seen once. The CDR3, as DNA: TGTGCCAGCAGCTTAGACGGGGCATTGGAGCAGTTCTTC. Translating gives CASSLDGALEQFF. This chain joins TRBV7-3 and TRBJ2-1; D possibly matches TRBD1 or TRBD2 (5 bases each). CDR1 and CDR2 (germline): SGHTA, FQGTGA. The V gene lost 2 bases and the J gene lost 10 bases, with 12 bases spanning the gap. The CDR3 is 13 residues long.

The CDR3 DNA reads TGCGCCAGCAGCCAAGACAGTCTCGAGCGCTCCTACGAGCAGTACTTC. It yields the protein CASSQDSLERSYEQYF. The gene calls are TRBV4-1 and TRBJ2-7, with no clear D. V lost 0 bases, J lost 0 bases, and 12 bases lay in between. From germline, CDR1 is MGHRA and CDR2 YSYEKL. CDR3 length: 16 residues.

The rearrangement links TRBV19 to TRBJ2-1; unclear D gene. The germline V gene encodes CDR1 LNHDA and CDR2 SQIVND (reference sequence). V lost 4 bases and J 5 bases, leaving 15 bases between the germline ends. CDR3 length: 15 amino acids. CDR3: CASSTAIRGDNEQFF. The CDR3 region has the DNA TGTGCCAGTAGTACCGCGATACGCGGCGACAATGAGCAGTTCTTC.

This chain links TRBV5-4 with TRBJ2-1; 10 nucleotides align to TRBD1. The ends lost 4 bases at V and 8 bases at J; junction bases unmatched: 6. From germline, CDR1 is SGHNT and CDR2 YYREEE (reference sequence). The CDR3 covers 14 residues. The CDR3 DNA reads TGTGCCAGCAGCGGGACAGGGGTGCGTGATGAGCAGTTCTTC. It yields the protein CASSGTGVRDEQFF.

Notes on this clone: The same CDR3 also results from other DNA sequences found in this sample. V usage is TRBV29-1 and J usage is TRBJ2-1, with 7 bases lining up with TRBD2. CDR1 and CDR2 (germline): SQVTM, ANQGSEA. This CDR3 spans 13 amino acids. V trimming: 6 bases; J trimming: 0 bases; junction bases outside the gene matches: 2. Here the CDR3 DNA reads TGCAGCGTGCTAGCGGCCTCCTACAATGAGCAGTTCTTC. It is translated as CSVLAASYNEQFF.

The CDR3 coding sequence is TGTGCCAGCAGCCTAGCTAAATTGTCCCCCGGGAGCTACACCTTC. This sequence encodes CASSLAKLSPGSYTF. The chain combines TRBV11-2 with TRBJ1-2; D is uncertain. The CDR3 is made up of 15 amino acids. V lost 5 bases and J lost 9, with 22 bases in between. Germline assignment: CDR1 SGHAT and CDR2 FQNNGV.

Remarks on this clone: Different DNA sequences within this sample yield the same CDR3. The J gene is TRBJ2-7, the V gene TRBV6-6; TRBD2 is a possible D gene (6 bases). Deletions cut 2 bases from V and 4 bases from J, with 6 bases between. This CDR3 spans 12 amino acids. Germline CDR1 and CDR2: MNHNY and SVGAGI (reference sequence). Here the CDR3 reads CASSYGRYEQYF. The CDR3 coding sequence is TGTGCCAGCAGTTACGGGAGGTACGAGCAGTACTTC.

This chain uses TRBV5-4 with TRBJ2-1; TRBD2 is a possible D gene (5 bases). V was clipped by 10 bases and J by 2 bases, with 13 bases between them. The CDR3 length is 13 residues. In germline, CDR1 is SGHNT, CDR2 YYREEE (reference sequence). Here the CDR3 reads CASGSATYNEQFF. CDR3 sequence (DNA): TGTGCCTCGGGTAGCGCCACCTACAATGAGCAGTTCTTC.

DNA of the CDR3: TGTGCCAGCAGCTTATATTACCGATCCGGGACTAGCGGGAGGGAGAATGAGCAGTTCTTC. Translated, it gives CASSLYYRSGTSGRENEQFF. The rearrangement links TRBV7-3 to TRBJ2-1; the match to TRBD2 covers 16 bases. This CDR3 comprises 20 residues. V gave up 2 bases and J gave up 7 bases; unmatched junction bases: 14. CDR1 is SGHTA and CDR2 is FQGTGA in the germline V gene. Drawing the rest from reference TRBV7-3 and TRBJ2-1, the complete variable domain is GAGVSQTPSNKVTEKGKYVELRCDPISGHTALYWYRQSLGQGPEFLIYFQGTGAADDSGLPNDRFFAVRPEGSVSTLKIQRTERGDSAVYLCASSLYYRSGTSGRENEQFFGPGTRLTVL.

V usage is TRBV6-5 and J usage is TRBJ2-7; D tentatively reads TRBD1 or TRBD2 (6 bases each). V lost 5 bases and J lost 1, with 12 bases in between. CDR1 is MNHEY and CDR2 is SVGAGI in the germline V gene. The CDR3 is 14 residues long. DNA of the CDR3: TGTGCCAGCAGTCGTCAAGGGGGGTCCTACGAGCAGTACTTC. Its protein product is CASSRQGGSYEQYF.

This chain links TRBV5-6 with TRBJ2-7, with D uncertain. V dropped 0 bases and J dropped 6 bases, with 7 bases sitting between them. Germline V gene lookup returns CDR1 SGHDT and CDR2 YYEEEE. This CDR3 comprises 12 residues. DNA of the CDR3: TGTGCCAGCAGCTTGGACTGGGGCGAGCAGTACTTC. Translated: CASSLDWGEQYF.

The CDR3 DNA reads TGTGCCAGCAAGGCGGCGACAGGGAAATACGAGCAGTACTTC. It is translated as CASKAATGKYEQYF. The rearrangement joins TRBV21-1 to TRBJ2-7; the D call TRBD1 from the table was never checked on the DNA. TRBV21-1 is marked as a pseudogene. The CDR3 is 14 residues long.

The chain combines TRBV27 with TRBJ2-7; weak D call: TRBD2 (6 bases). The germline CDR1 and CDR2 sequences are MNHEY and SMNVEV (reference sequence). V lost 2 bases and J lost 0, with 17 bases in between. The CDR3 is made up of 17 amino acids. CDR3 sequence: CASSLRLGGTSSYEQYF. The CDR3 bases are TGTGCCAGCAGTTTAAGGCTCGGGGGTACGAGCTCCTACGAGCAGTACTTC.

The chain employs TRBV5-1 and TRBJ2-1; 8 nucleotides match TRBD2. V was pared by 7 bases and J by 3 bases, with 12 bases of the junction left unmatched. The CDR3 is 16 amino acids. Germline CDR1 reads SGHRS; CDR2 reads YFSETQ. The CDR3: CASAPPGAGVYNEQFF. The CDR3 DNA sequence: TGCGCCAGCGCCCCTCCAGGAGCGGGAGTCTACAATGAGCAGTTCTTC.

The V and J genes are TRBV5-6 and TRBJ2-1; either TRBD1 or TRBD2 may supply D (5 bases each). Between the trimmed V and J ends, which lost 2 bases and 8 bases, there was a span of 11 bases. Germline-derived CDR1 and CDR2 are SGHDT and YYEEEE. This CDR3 contains 13 residues. The DNA of the CDR3 is TGTGCCAGCAGCTTTTTGGGGGACGATGAGCAGTTCTTC. Translating it yields CASSFLGDDEQFF.

The rearrangement links TRBV29-1 to TRBJ1-2; 11 bases line up with TRBD1. From germline, CDR1 is SQVTM and CDR2 ANQGSEA. The CDR3 covers 16 residues. After removal of 0 bases from V and 4 bases from J, the junction contained 7 bases not matched to a gene. CDR3 DNA: TGCAGCGTTGAAGACTGGACAGGGGGCATCGGCTATGGCTACACCTTC. Its translation is CSVEDWTGGIGYGYTF.